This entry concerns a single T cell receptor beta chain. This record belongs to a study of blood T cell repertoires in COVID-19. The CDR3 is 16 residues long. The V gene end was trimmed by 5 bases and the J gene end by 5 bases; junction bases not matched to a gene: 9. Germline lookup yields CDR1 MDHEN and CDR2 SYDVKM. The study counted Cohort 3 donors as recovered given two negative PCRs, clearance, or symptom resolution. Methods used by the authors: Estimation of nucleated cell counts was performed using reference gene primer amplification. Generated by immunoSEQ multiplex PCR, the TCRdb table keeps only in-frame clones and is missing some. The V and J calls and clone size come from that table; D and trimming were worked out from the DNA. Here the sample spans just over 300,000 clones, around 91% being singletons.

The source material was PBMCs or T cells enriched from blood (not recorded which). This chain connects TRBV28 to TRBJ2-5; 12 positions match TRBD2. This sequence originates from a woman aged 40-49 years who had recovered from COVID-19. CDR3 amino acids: CASSLLLAGGPETQYF. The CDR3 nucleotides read TGTGCCAGCAGTCTCCTGCTAGCGGGGGGGCCTGAGACCCAGTACTTC.